This T cell receptor beta chain is from a study of OX40 agonist ivuxolimab in advanced cancers. Study-level information: Anti-PD-1, anti-PD-L1 or anti-CTLA-4 therapy given earlier was allowed, and over 35% had some.

Clones were read by immunoSEQ multiplex PCR, and TCRdb kept only the in-frame ones, dropping some. In the table there are some 71,000 clones, around 84% of which are singletons. The V gene lost 9 bases and the J gene lost 4 bases, with 12 bases spanning the gap. Germline CDR1 and CDR2: MRHNA and SNTAGT. CDR3 length equals 13 residues. The sequence derives from an adult with an advanced solid tumor such as melanoma, head and neck, liver or kidney cancer. The chain joins TRBV6-4 to TRBJ2-2; TRBD1 might be the D (6 bases). The specimen comprised CD4+ or CD8+ T cells sorted from blood, sampled in a trial of the OX40 agonist ivuxolimab. The CDR3 protein is CARGDIFTGELFF. Written as DNA, the CDR3 is TGTGCCAGAGGGGACATTTTCACCGGGGAGCTGTTTTTT.